The source of this TCR beta chain is a study of blood T cell repertoires in COVID-19. As processed by the authors: Amplification from reference gene primers served as the basis for estimated nucleated cell counts. Here immunoSEQ multiplex PCR was the method, and the copy in TCRdb shows in-frame clones only, minus some. V and J calls and clone size come straight from that table; D and trimming were deduced from the DNA. The data show 150,000 to 180,000 clones, approximately 80% seen once. Sequencing used peripheral blood. The receptor's source is a man in his fifties or sixties with acute or convalescent COVID-19.

The CDR3 spells CASSFGAVDNSPLHF. CDR3 nucleotide sequence: TGTGCCAGCAGTTTTGGGGCTGTAGATAATTCACCCCTCCACTTT. The chain is built from TRBV27 and TRBJ1-6, with D maybe TRBD1 (5 bases). Looked up from germline, CDR1 is MNHEY and CDR2 is SMNVEV (reference sequence). Trimming took 3 bases from V and 5 from J, leaving 11 bases between them. The CDR3 is 15 residues long.